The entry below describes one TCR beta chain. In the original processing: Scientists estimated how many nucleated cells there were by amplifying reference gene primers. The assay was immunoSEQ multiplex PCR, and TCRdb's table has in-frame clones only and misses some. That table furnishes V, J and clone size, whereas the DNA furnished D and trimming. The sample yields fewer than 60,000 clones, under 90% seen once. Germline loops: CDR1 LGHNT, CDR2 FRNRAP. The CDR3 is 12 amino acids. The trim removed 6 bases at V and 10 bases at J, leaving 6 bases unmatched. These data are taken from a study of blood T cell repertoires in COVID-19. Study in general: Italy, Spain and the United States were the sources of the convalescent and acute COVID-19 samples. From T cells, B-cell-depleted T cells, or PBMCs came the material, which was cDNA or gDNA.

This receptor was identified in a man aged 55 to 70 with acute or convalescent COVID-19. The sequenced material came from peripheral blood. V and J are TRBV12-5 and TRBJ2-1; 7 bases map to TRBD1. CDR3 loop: CASGSGQWEQFF. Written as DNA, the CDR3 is TGTGCTAGTGGCTCGGGACAGTGGGAGCAGTTCTTC.